Listed here are 19 T cell receptor beta chains from one sample, sequenced in a study of T cells in localized non-small cell lung cancer. The protocol was immunoSEQ multiplex PCR, while the TCRdb copy is restricted to in-frame clones and leaves out a portion. This sample carries about 22,000 clones, 75% to 90% of them seen once, and the ten largest clones take 22%. Here the sequenced sample was PBMCs, taken before any cancer treatment. These receptors were obtained from a man aged 35 to 70 with stage II squamous cell lung carcinoma.

This rearrangement joins TRBV7-2 to TRBJ2-7, with TRBD2 matching over 8 bases. The germline CDR1 and CDR2 sequences are SGHTA and FQGNSA. The CDR3 spans 15 residues. After removal of 0 bases from V and 0 bases from J, the junction contained 1 base not matched to a gene. The CDR3 loop reads CASSLASGDSYEQYF. CDR3 coding DNA: TGTGCCAGCAGCTTAGCTAGCGGGGACTCCTACGAGCAGTACTTC.

V gene TRBV6-6 combines with J gene TRBJ1-1, with D possibly being TRBD1 (6 bases). There are 14 residues in the CDR3. The V end lost 7 bases, the J end lost 3 bases, and 15 bases lay between the germline ends. Germline V lookup: CDR1 MNHNY, CDR2 SVGAGI (reference sequence). The CDR3 DNA is TGTGCCAGCACCCTACAGGGTAAAGACACTGAAGCTTTCTTT. Its translation: CASTLQGKDTEAFF.

V is TRBV7-9 and J is TRBJ2-7; 7 bases fit TRBD1. The CDR3 sequence is 13 residues long. Germline CDR1 and CDR2: SEHNR and FQNEAQ (reference sequence). V dropped 3 bases and J dropped 5; count of bases not matched to a gene: 4. Written as DNA, the CDR3 is TGTGCCAGCAGCTTGACAGGGTGGGACGAGCAGTACTTC. It encodes CASSLTGWDEQYF.

This sequence joins TRBV5-4 and TRBJ2-2; D gene unclear. The CDR3 loop spans 18 amino acids. Germline CDR1 SGHNT, CDR2 YYREEE (reference sequence). Trimming took 0 bases from V and 0 from J, leaving 15 bases between them. CDR3 protein: CASSLVGLGRPNTGELFF. The CDR3 region has the DNA TGTGCCAGCAGCTTGGTAGGCCTCGGCAGACCGAACACCGGGGAGCTGTTTTTT.

The chain is built from TRBV6-1 and TRBJ2-1; maybe TRBD2 (5 bases). The V and J ends lost 3 bases and 3 bases respectively, with 12 bases between them. Looked up from germline, CDR1 is MNHNS and CDR2 is SASEGT. The CDR3 contains 15 residues. CDR3 sequence: CASSDGAEIYNEQFF. For the CDR3, the DNA is TGTGCCAGCAGTGACGGAGCGGAGATCTACAATGAGCAGTTCTTC.

This sequence joins TRBV6-4 and TRBJ1-5; possible D gene TRBD1, 5 bases. V was pared by 5 bases and J by 3 bases, with 8 bases between. CDR1 and CDR2 from the germline V gene are MRHNA and SNTAGT. The length of the CDR3 is 13 residues. The CDR3 loop is CASSRQTNQPQHF. DNA of the CDR3: TGTGCCAGCAGTAGACAGACCAATCAGCCCCAGCATTTT.

The V call is TRBV29-1, the J call TRBJ2-2; tentatively, D is TRBD1 or TRBD2 (6 bases each). V lost 7 bases and J lost 2, with 14 bases in between. This CDR3 comprises 14 residues. From germline, CDR1 is SQVTM and CDR2 ANQGSEA. The CDR3 DNA sequence: TGCAGCGGACTAGGGGGGCCCAACACCGGGGAGCTGTTTTTT. Amino acids: CSGLGGPNTGELFF.

The rearrangement joins TRBV6-5 to TRBJ2-7, with 7 bases fitting TRBD1. Unmatched junction bases numbered 7, after V lost 0 bases and J lost 8 bases. Germline V gives CDR1 MNHEY, CDR2 SVGAGI. The CDR3 consists of 14 residues. The CDR3: CASSYSQQGTQQYF. In DNA form, the CDR3 reads TGTGCCAGCAGTTACTCCCAACAGGGGACCCAGCAGTACTTC.

The V gene is TRBV18, the J gene TRBJ2-5; no clear D gene. Looked up from germline, CDR1 is KGHSH and CDR2 is LQKENI. The CDR3 runs 11 residues. V lost 4 bases, J lost 2 bases, and 2 bases lay in between. CDR3 loop: CASSQQETQYF. The CDR3 DNA reads as TGTGCCAGCTCACAGCAAGAGACCCAGTACTTC.

V gene TRBV2 combines with J gene TRBJ1-4; a possible D gene is TRBD1 (6 bases). V was pared by 4 bases and J by 0 bases, with 9 bases between. The length of the CDR3 is 15 residues. CDR1 SNHLY and CDR2 FYNNEI come from the germline V gene. The CDR3 loop reads CASSGTGTTNEKLFF. The CDR3 nucleotides read TGTGCCAGCAGTGGTACAGGGACAACTAATGAAAAACTGTTTTTT.

The rearrangement joins TRBV18 to TRBJ2-7; D ambiguous. CDR3 size: 12 residues. The V and J ends lost 0 bases and 6 bases respectively, with 6 bases between them. Looked up from germline, CDR1 is KGHSH and CDR2 is LQKENI. The CDR3: CASSPPGREQYF. The CDR3 nucleotides read TGTGCCAGCTCACCACCCGGGCGCGAGCAGTACTTC.

V and J are TRBV9 and TRBJ2-3; TRBD2 aligns across 10 bases. Germline-derived CDR1 and CDR2 are SGDLS and YYNGEE. V shed 4 bases, J shed 6 bases, and the junction held 14 bases outside the gene matches. CDR3 length: 17 amino acids. The CDR3 sequence is CASSTRGLAGVGDTQYF. The CDR3, as DNA: TGTGCCAGCAGCACTCGGGGGCTAGCGGGAGTCGGGGATACGCAGTATTTT.

With regard to this clone: A junction boundary mismatches the germline segment, possibly from a read error. The chain couples TRBV30 to TRBJ1-2; TRBD1 matches at 8 bases. Germline CDR1 is GTSNPN and CDR2 is SVGIG (reference sequence). The CDR3 runs 15 residues. CDR3 sequence: CARSGGQGASYGYTF. In DNA, the CDR3 is TGTGCCCGGAGTGGAGGCCAGGGGGCTAGCTATGGCTACACCTTC.

This clone appeared a single time. The chain employs TRBV27 and TRBJ1-5; a weak D match, TRBD1 (6 bases). V shed 9 bases and J shed 3 bases, with 12 bases lying between them. The CDR3 extends over 13 amino acids. From germline, CDR1 is MNHEY and CDR2 SMNVEV (reference sequence). CDR3 loop: CASSQGLNQPQHF. CDR3 DNA sequence: TGTGCCAGTTCACAGGGCCTCAATCAGCCCCAGCATTTT.

This chain uses TRBV27 with TRBJ2-1, with D possibly TRBD2 on 6 matching bases. The germline V gene has CDR1 MNHEY and CDR2 SMNVEV (reference sequence). V dropped 5 bases and J dropped 0 bases, with 17 bases sitting between them. This CDR3 is built from 17 residues. The CDR3 DNA follows: TGTGCCAGCAGTGCCCGGGACTTACGGAACTCCTACAATGAGCAGTTCTTC. It yields the protein CASSARDLRNSYNEQFF.

This sequence joins TRBV7-9 and TRBJ2-1; 8 bases line up with TRBD1. V was pared by 1 base and J by 6 bases, with 5 bases of the junction left unmatched. CDR1 and CDR2 (germline): SEHNR, FQNEAQ (reference sequence). The CDR3 runs to 15 residues. This chain's CDR3 is CASSLDQGAANEQFF. The CDR3 nucleotides are TGTGCCAGCAGCTTAGATCAGGGGGCGGCCAATGAGCAGTTCTTC.

The V gene is TRBV7-9, the J gene TRBJ2-5; D ambiguous. CDR3 length equals 13 residues. The germline V gene encodes CDR1 SEHNR and CDR2 FQNEAQ (reference sequence). V lost 6 bases to trimming and J lost 5 bases, with 13 bases between them. CDR3 amino acids: CASRSDFAETQYF. The CDR3, as DNA: TGTGCCAGCAGGTCCGACTTCGCGGAGACCCAGTACTTC.

The chain joins TRBV6-1 to TRBJ2-7; unclear D gene. Germline-derived CDR1 and CDR2 are MNHNS and SASEGT. V lost 0 bases to trimming and J lost 0 bases, with 6 bases between them. The CDR3 totals 14 residues. Written as DNA, the CDR3 is TGTGCCAGCAGTGAAGCGTCCAACTCCTACGAGCAGTACTTC. Its translation: CASSEASNSYEQYF.

The rearrangement uses TRBV6-4 and TRBJ2-3; the D is unclear. This CDR3 is 13 amino acids long. Trimming took off 5 bases at V and 6 bases at J, with 12 bases between the two ends. Germline loops: CDR1 MRHNA, CDR2 SNTAGT. CDR3 in amino acids: CASSPENGDTQYF. The CDR3, as DNA: TGTGCCAGCAGTCCGGAGAACGGGGATACGCAGTATTTT.